This T cell receptor (beta chain) was recovered during a study of T cell responses to AZD1222 COVID-19 vaccine. Points from the study as a whole: Reports say nearly half of spike-specific TCRs go after unmutated variant regions. Clonal diversity was possibly underestimated, and white British individuals and females predominated among donors.

TCRdb's copy holds only in-frame clones and misses some; the assay was immunoSEQ multiplex PCR. This sample has approximately 150,000 clones, with about 89% found just once. A remark on this clone: The antigen is undetermined.

CDR1 MNHEY and CDR2 SVGAGI come from the germline V gene. CDR3 size: 15 residues. V lost 2 bases and J lost 1, with 8 bases in between. The input for sequencing was peripheral blood, taken 28 days after the second dose of the MenACWY control vaccine. This clonotype was obtained from an adult who received the MenACWY meningococcal vaccine as a control. This rearrangement joins TRBV6-5 to TRBJ2-2; weak D call: TRBD1 (6 bases). CDR3 DNA sequence: TGTGCCAGCAGTTACACACAGGGGAACACCGGGGAGCTGTTTTTT. The encoded protein is CASSYTQGNTGELFF.